This TCR beta chain stems from a study of shared clonotypes between healthy human individuals. Generated by immunoSEQ multiplex PCR, the TCRdb table keeps only in-frame clones and is missing some. The table records about 960,000 clones, approximately 80% of them present only once. With 1 base removed from V and 7 bases from J, the gap between germline ends came to 13 bases. The CDR3 length is 14 residues. CDR1 and CDR2 from the germline V gene are LNHDA and SQIVND (reference sequence). V usage is TRBV19 and J usage is TRBJ1-2; possible D gene TRBD1, 5 bases. This TCR was recovered from a man aged 18 to 29 in good health. Material for sequencing was memory CD4+ T cells sorted from blood. Subset defined: CD45RA-negative fraction. The CDR3, as DNA: TGTGCCAGTAGTATAGCGTCAGGGCTCCTTGGCTACACCTTC. This translates into CASSIASGLLGYTF.